This is a list of T cell receptor beta chains from one sample in a study of blood T cells in healthy people across ages. TCRdb processed the 5' RACE reads anew with MiXCR; each CDR3 protein has one entry. The sample has 800,000 or so distinct CDR3 sequences, 60% to 80% seen once. The material sequenced was blood. Every receptor here comes from a man aged 25-40 years in good health. Each CDR3 is given with its conserved first and last residue. The D gene is left open where the match is weak. Rows may omit the clone size; those that give it use once, few, many or a size class.

TRBV3-1	TRBJ2-4	few	-	TGTGCCAGCAGCCAAGACACCTTAGCCAAAAACATTCAGTACTTC	CASSQDTLAKNIQYF
TRBV6-5	TRBJ2-6	-	-	TGTGCCAGCAGTTACTCGATCGGATCTGGGGCCAACGTCCTGACTTTC	CASSYSIGSGANVLTF
TRBV5-1	TRBJ2-6	-	-	TGCGCCAGCAGCCCTGCCGGGACACGCTCTGGGGCCAACGTCCTGACTTTC	CASSPAGTRSGANVLTF
TRBV27	TRBJ1-5	-	-	TGTGCCAGCAGTGTTGAGGGGGGACAGCCCCAGCATTTT	CASSVEGGQPQHF
TRBV14	TRBJ2-1	-	TRBD1	TGTGCCAGCAGCCAAGATCTATCGGCAGGGGGCAAGATTGAGCAGTTCTTC	CASSQDLSAGGKIEQFF
TRBV4-2	TRBJ1-6	-	-	TGTGCCAGCAGCCCCGCGGGACACCAAAATTCACCCCTCCACTTT	CASSPAGHQNSPLHF
TRBV5-1	TRBJ2-1	-	-	TGCGCCAGCAGCTTGGCCGGCAGAACCACCGATGAGCAGTTCTTC	CASSLAGRTTDEQFF
TRBV20-1	TRBJ1-1	-	-	TGCAGTGCTCAAAACCCGTCAGGGTCCGAGAACACTGAAGCTTTCTTT	CSAQNPSGSENTEAFF
TRBV7-2	TRBJ1-6	-	-	TGTGCCAGCAGCTTTGCGGCTGGCCTCGCAGATTCACCCCTCCACTTT	CASSFAAGLADSPLHF
TRBV20-1	TRBJ1-2	-	TRBD1	TGCAGTGCTAGAGATTCGGGACAGGGAATCTATGGCTACACCTTC	CSARDSGQGIYGYTF
TRBV7-3	TRBJ2-7	-	TRBD1	TGTGCCAGGACGGACAGGGGGCTCGACGAGCAGTACTTC	CARTDRGLDEQYF
TRBV20-1	TRBJ2-7	-	TRBD1	TGCAGTGCTAGGACAGGGGGCGATTACGAGCAGTACTTC	CSARTGGDYEQYF
TRBV6-5	TRBJ2-7	few	-	TGTGCCAGCAGTACCATTGGGCTAGCCGACGAGCAGTACTTC	CASSTIGLADEQYF
TRBV4-3	TRBJ1-5	-	TRBD1	TGCGCCAGCAGCCAAGGGCACGACAGGGGTAGCAATCAGCCCCAGCATTTT	CASSQGHDRGSNQPQHF
TRBV7-9	TRBJ1-6	few	-	TGTGCCAGCAGTTCTAATAATTCACCCCTCCACTTT	CASSSNNSPLHF
TRBV12-3/TRBV12-4	TRBJ1-1	-	-	TGTGCCAGCAGCCGATCAGGGGTATTGGGGACTGAAGCTTTCTTT	CASSRSGVLGTEAFF
TRBV6-2/TRBV6-3	TRBJ2-7	-	TRBD2	TGTGCCAGCACGCCGGGGGGGGCCTACGAGCAGTACTTC	CASTPGGAYEQYF
TRBV7-3	TRBJ2-3	few	TRBD2	TGTGCCAGCAGCGTAAACCGGGGGGTTGGGTATACGCAGTATTTT	CASSVNRGVGYTQYF
TRBV5-4	TRBJ1-2	-	-	TGTGCCAGCAGCTTGGCCGGTAATGGGGGCGCAAACTATGGCTACACCTTC	CASSLAGNGGANYGYTF
TRBV10-3	TRBJ1-6	-	-	TGTGCCATCAGTGAGGGCAGGGGTATGGATTCACCCCTCCACTTT	CAISEGRGMDSPLHF
TRBV20-1	TRBJ2-4	-	TRBD1	TGCAGTGCCGGACAGGGGCCGGTAGCCAAAAACATTCAGTACTTC	CSAGQGPVAKNIQYF
TRBV7-9	TRBJ2-1	-	-	TGTGCCAGCAGTCGATCGGGGGCCGATGAGCAGTTCTTC	CASSRSGADEQFF
TRBV7-2	TRBJ2-2	-	TRBD1	TGTGCCAGCAGCTTAGGGGTCGACAGGGTGCGGACCGGGGAGCTGTTTTTT	CASSLGVDRVRTGELFF
TRBV6-2/TRBV6-3	TRBJ2-5	-	-	TGTGCCAGCAGCTGGACCTCTAAAGAGACCCAGTACTTC	CASSWTSKETQYF
TRBV3-1	TRBJ1-2	few	-	TGTGCCAGCAGCCAAGAGAATTGGGGATCCTTGGGCTACACCTTC	CASSQENWGSLGYTF
TRBV28	TRBJ1-2	few	-	TGTGCCAGCAGTTTCCCGGATCTATTCGCTGGCTACACCTTC	CASSFPDLFAGYTF
TRBV6-5	TRBJ2-7	few	-	TGTGCCAGCAGTTCTTACAGGGAACTCAACGAGCAGTACTTC	CASSSYRELNEQYF
TRBV5-1	TRBJ2-3	-	-	TGCGCCAGCAGCTTGGAGGGAATAGAGACAGATACGCAGTATTTT	CASSLEGIETDTQYF